This T cell receptor beta chain originates from a study of vaccination and CD4 T cells after COVID-19. For the study at large: The convalescents, six males and four females, included two who were Hispanic.

Sequence data for DNA of cultured CD4+ T cells were generated by the Oncomine TCR Beta short-read assay. TCRdb called the PCR reads again in MiXCR, with one record for every CDR3 protein. The sample comprises over 10,000 distinct CDR3 sequences, 50% to 65% of which are singletons, and over 9.5% rests with the top ten. Points on this clonotype: Its specificity is not known.

CDR1 is SEHNR and CDR2 is FQNEAQ in the germline V gene (reference sequence). The CDR3 extends over 16 amino acids. J lost 7 bases, V lost 4 bases, and 12 bases had no gene match. The treatment is: approximately 10-day PBMC culture with coronavirus spike peptide pools or control peptides (ViraFEST assay). Expansion of antigen-specific T cells with peptide pools by ViraFEST preceded sequencing of TCRs. Each well held roughly 2 million PBMCs in IL-2 (about 10 IU/ml) medium with approximately 9.9 ug/ml peptide pools. Sequencing was performed on CD4+ T cells from blood, cultured in vitro. The chain is built from TRBV7-9 and TRBJ1-3; 8 nucleotides line up with TRBD1. This sequence was found in a human donor who had recovered from COVID-19. CDR3 region: CASSSQFRGRGNTIYF. CDR3 DNA sequence: TGTGCCAGCAGCTCCCAATTCAGGGGGCGCGGGAACACCATATATTTT.